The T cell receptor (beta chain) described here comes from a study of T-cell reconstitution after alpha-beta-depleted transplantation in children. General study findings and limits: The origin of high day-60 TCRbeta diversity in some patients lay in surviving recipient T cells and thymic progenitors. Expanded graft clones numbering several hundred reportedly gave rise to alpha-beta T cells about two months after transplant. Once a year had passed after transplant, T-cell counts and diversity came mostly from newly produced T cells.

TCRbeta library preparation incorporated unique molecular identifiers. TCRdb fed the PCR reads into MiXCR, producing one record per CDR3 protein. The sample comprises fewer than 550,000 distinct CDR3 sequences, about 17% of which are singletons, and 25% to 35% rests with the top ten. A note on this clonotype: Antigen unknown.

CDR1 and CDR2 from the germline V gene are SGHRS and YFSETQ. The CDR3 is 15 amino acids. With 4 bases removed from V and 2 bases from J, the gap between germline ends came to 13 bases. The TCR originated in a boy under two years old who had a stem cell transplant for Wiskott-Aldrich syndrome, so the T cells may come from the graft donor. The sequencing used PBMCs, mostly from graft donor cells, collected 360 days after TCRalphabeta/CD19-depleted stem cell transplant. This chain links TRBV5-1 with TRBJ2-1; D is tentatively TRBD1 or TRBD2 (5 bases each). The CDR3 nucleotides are TGCGCCAGCAGCGACCGGGGCCTGACCTACAATGAGCAGTTCTTC. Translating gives CASSDRGLTYNEQFF.